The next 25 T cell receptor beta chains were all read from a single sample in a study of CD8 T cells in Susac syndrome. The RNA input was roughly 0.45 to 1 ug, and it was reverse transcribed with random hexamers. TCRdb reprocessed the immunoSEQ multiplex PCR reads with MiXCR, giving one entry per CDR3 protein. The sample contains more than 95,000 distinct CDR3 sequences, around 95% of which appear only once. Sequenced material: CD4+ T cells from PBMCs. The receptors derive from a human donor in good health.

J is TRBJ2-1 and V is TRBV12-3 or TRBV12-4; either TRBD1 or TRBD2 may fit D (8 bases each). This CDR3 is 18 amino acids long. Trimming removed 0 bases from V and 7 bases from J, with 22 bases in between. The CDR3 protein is CASSLAGRGRGLRNEQFF. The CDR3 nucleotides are TGTGCCAGCAGTTTAGCCGGGAGGGGCAGGGGGCTGAGGAATGAGCAGTTCTTC.

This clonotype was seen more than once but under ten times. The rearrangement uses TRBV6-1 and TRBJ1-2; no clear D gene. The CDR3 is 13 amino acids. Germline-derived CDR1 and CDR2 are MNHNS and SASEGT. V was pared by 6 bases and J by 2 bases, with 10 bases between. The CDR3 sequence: CASSPGRNYGYTF. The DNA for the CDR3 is TGTGCCAGCAGCCCCGGGCGCAACTATGGCTACACCTTC.

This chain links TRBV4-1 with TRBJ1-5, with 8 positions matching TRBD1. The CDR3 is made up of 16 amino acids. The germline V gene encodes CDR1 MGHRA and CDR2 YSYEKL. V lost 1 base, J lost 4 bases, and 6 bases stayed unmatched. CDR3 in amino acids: CASSQAWTGRNQPQHF. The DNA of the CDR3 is TGCGCCAGCAGCCAAGCCTGGACAGGGCGGAATCAGCCCCAGCATTTT.

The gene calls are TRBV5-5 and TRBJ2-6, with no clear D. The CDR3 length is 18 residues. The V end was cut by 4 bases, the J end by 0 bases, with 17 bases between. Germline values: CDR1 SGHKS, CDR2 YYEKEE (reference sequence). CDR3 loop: CASSLLAQANSGANVLTF. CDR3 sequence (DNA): TGTGCCAGCAGCCTGCTCGCCCAGGCTAACTCTGGGGCCAACGTCCTGACTTTC.

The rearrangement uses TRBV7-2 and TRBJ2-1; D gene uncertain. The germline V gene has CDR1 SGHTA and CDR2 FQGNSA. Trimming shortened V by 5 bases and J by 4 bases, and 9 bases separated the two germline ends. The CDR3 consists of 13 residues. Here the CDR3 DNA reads TGTGCCAGCAGCCCGTTCTTGTACAATGAGCAGTTCTTC. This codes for CASSPFLYNEQFF.

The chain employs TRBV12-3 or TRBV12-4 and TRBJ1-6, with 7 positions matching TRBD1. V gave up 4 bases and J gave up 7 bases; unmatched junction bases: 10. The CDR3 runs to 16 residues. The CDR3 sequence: CASSSTQGPTNSPLHF. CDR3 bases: TGTGCCAGCAGTTCTACACAGGGGCCAACCAATTCACCCCTCCACTTT.

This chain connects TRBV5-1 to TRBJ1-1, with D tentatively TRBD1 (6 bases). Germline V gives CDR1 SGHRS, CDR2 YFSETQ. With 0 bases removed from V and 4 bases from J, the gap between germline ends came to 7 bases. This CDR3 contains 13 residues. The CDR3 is CASSLEQGTEAFF. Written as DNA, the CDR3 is TGCGCCAGCAGCTTGGAACAGGGCACTGAAGCTTTCTTT.

The CDR3 bases are TGTGCCAGCAGCCGAGAGTCCCGGGCGGGAGAGCTCTACAATGAGCAGTTCTTC. It encodes CASSRESRAGELYNEQFF. The chain uses TRBV4-2 and TRBJ2-1; TRBD2 matches 7 bases. There are 18 residues in the CDR3. Germline assignment: CDR1 LGHNA and CDR2 YNFKEQ. Trimming at V came to 4 bases and at J to 3 bases, leaving 15 bases not matched to a gene.

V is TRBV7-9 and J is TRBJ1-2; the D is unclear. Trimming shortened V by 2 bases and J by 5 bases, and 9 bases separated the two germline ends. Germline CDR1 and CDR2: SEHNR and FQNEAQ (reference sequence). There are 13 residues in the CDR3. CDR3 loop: CASSLITAYGYTF. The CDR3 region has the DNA TGTGCCAGCAGCTTAATCACAGCTTATGGCTACACCTTC. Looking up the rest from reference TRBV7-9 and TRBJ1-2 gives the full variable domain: DTGVSQNPRHKITKRGQNVTFRCDPISEHNRLYWYRQTLGQGPEFLTYFQNEAQLEKSRLLSDRFSAERPKGSFSTLEIQRTEQGDSAMYLCASSLITAYGYTFGSGTRLTVV.

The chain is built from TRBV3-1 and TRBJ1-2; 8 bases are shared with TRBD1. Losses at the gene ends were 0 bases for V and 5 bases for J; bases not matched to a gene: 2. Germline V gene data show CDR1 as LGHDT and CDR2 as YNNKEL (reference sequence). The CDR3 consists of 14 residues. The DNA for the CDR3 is TGTGCCAGCAGCCAAGACACAGGGGGATATGGCTACACCTTC. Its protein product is CASSQDTGGYGYTF.

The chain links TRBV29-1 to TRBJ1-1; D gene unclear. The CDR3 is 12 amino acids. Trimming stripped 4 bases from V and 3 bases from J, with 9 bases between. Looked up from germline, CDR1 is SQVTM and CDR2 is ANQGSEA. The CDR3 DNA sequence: TGCAGCGTTGCTGGGTTGGACACTGAAGCTTTCTTT. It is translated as CSVAGLDTEAFF.

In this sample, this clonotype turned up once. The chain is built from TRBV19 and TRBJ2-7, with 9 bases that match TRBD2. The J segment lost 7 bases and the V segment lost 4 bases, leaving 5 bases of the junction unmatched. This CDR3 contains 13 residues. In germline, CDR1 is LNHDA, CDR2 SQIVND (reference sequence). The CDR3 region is CASSTREGREQYF. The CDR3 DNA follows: TGTGCCAGTAGTACGCGGGAGGGTCGGGAGCAGTACTTC.

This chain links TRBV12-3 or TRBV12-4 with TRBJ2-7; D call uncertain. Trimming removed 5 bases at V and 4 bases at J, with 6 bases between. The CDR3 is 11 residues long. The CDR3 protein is CASSVKYEQYF. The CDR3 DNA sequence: TGTGCCAGCAGTGTCAAGTACGAGCAGTACTTC.

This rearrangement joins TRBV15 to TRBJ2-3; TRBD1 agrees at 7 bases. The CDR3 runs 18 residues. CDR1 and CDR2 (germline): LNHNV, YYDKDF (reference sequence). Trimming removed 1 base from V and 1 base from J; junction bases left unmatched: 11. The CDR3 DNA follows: TGTGCCACCAGCAGAGGGGCGTTGACAGGGATGGGCACAGATACGCAGTATTTT. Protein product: CATSRGALTGMGTDTQYF.

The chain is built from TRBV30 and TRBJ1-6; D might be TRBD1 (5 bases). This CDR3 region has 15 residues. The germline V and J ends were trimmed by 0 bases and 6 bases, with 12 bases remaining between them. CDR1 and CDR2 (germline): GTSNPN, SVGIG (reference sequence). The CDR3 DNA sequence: TGTGCCTGGAGTGTAAACGCAGGGAGTAATTCACCCCTCCACTTT. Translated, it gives CAWSVNAGSNSPLHF.

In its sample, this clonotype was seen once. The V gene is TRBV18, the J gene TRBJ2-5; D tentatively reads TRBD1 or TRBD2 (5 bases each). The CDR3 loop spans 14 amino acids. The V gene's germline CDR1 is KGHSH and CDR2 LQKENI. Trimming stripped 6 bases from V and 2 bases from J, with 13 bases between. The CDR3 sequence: CASSPGSGQETQYF. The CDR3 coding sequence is TGTGCCAGCTCTCCAGGGAGCGGTCAAGAGACCCAGTACTTC. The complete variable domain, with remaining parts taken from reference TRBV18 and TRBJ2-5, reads NAGVMQNPRHLVRRRGQEARLRCSPMKGHSHVYWYRQLPEEGLKFMVYLQKENIIDESGMPKERFSAEFPKEGPSILRIQQVVRGDSAAYFCASSPGSGQETQYFGPGTRLLVL.

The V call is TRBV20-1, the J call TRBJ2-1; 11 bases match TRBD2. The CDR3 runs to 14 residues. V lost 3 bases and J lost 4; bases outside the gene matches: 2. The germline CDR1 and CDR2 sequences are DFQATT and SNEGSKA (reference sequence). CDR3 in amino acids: CSARGTSGYNEQFF. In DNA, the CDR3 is TGCAGTGCTAGGGGGACTAGCGGTTACAATGAGCAGTTCTTC.

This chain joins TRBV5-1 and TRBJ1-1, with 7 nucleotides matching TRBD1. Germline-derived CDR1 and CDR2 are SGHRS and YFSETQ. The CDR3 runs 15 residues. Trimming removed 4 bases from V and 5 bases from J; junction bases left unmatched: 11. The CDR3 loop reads CASSPLGGSGTEAFF. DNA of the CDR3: TGCGCCAGCAGCCCTTTAGGGGGCTCGGGGACTGAAGCTTTCTTT. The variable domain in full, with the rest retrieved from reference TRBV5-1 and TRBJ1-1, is KAGVTQTPRYLIKTRGQQVTLSCSPISGHRSVSWYQQTPGQGLQFLFEYFSETQRNKGNFPGRFSGRQFSNSRSEMNVSTLELGDSALYLCASSPLGGSGTEAFFGQGTRLTVV.

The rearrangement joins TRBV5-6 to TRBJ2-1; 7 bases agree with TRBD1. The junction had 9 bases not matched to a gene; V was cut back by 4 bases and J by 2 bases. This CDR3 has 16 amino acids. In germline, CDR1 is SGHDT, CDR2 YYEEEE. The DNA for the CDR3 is TGTGCCAGCAGCGCATACAGGGGCCCCCCCTACAATGAGCAGTTCTTC. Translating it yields CASSAYRGPPYNEQFF. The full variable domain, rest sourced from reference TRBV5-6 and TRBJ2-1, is DAGVTQSPTHLIKTRGQQVTLRCSPKSGHDTVSWYQQALGQGPQFIFQYYEEEERQRGNFPDRFSGHQFPNYSSELNVNALLLGDSALYLCASSAYRGPPYNEQFFGPGTRLTVL.

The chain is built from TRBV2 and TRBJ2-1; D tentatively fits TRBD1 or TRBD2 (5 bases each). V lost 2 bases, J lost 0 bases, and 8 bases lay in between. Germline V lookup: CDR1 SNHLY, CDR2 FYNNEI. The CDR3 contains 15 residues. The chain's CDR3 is CASSEWGTSYNEQFF. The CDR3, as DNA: TGTGCCAGCAGTGAATGGGGGACCTCCTACAATGAGCAGTTCTTC.

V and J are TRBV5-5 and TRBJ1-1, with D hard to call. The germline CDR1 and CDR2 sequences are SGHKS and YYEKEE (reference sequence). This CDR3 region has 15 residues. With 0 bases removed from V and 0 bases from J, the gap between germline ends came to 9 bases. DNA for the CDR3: TGTGCCAGCAGCTTGGCCGGGCAGGTGAACACTGAAGCTTTCTTT. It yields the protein CASSLAGQVNTEAFF.

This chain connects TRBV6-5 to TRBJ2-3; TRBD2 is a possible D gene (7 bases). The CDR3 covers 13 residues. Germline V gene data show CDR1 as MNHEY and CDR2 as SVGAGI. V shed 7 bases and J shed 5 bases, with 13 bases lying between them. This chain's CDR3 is CASKRGGLDTQYF. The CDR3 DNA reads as TGTGCCAGCAAAAGGGGGGGACTAGATACGCAGTATTTT.

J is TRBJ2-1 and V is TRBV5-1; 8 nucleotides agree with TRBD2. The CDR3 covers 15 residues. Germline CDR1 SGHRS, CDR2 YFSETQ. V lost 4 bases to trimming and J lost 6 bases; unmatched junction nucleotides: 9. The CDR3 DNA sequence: TGCGCCAGCAGCGATACTAGCGGACACCGCAATGAGCAGTTCTTC. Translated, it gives CASSDTSGHRNEQFF.

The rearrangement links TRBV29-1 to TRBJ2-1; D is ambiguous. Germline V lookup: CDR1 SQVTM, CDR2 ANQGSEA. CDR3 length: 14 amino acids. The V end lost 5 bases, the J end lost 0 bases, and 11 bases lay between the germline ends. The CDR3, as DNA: TGCAGCGTTTTGGGCTACCTCTCCTACAATGAGCAGTTCTTC. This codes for CSVLGYLSYNEQFF.

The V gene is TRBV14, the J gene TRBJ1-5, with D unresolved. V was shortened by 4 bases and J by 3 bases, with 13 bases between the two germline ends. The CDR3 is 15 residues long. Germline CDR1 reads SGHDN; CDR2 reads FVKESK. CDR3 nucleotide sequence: TGTGCCAGCAGCCCCTTCCCTGAGGTCAATCAGCCCCAGCATTTT. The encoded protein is CASSPFPEVNQPQHF. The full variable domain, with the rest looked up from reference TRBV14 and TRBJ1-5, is EAGVTQFPSHSVIEKGQTVTLRCDPISGHDNLYWYRRVMGKEIKFLLHFVKESKQDESGMPNNRFLAERTGGTYSTLKVQPAELEDSGVYFCASSPFPEVNQPQHFGDGTRLSIL.